This T cell receptor (beta chain) stems from a study of T cells after yellow fever vaccination. TCRdb recomputed calls from the 5' RACE reads with MiXCR, one row per CDR3 protein. The table includes around 260,000 distinct CDR3 sequences, about 5.2% detected once. CDR1 is SGHTA and CDR2 is FQGTGA in the germline V gene. V shed 5 bases and J 7 bases; nucleotides not matched to a gene: 10. The CDR3 covers 15 residues. The specimen was CD4+ T cells sorted from PBMCs, collected on the day of the yellow fever booster vaccination. The receptor was isolated from a man between 18 and 29 years old who received the YFV17D yellow fever vaccine. This chain uses TRBV7-3 with TRBJ2-2; 7 bases are a match to TRBD1. The CDR3 reads CASSPGNRGSGELFF. CDR3 bases: TGTGCCAGCAGCCCCGGTAACAGGGGCAGCGGGGAGCTGTTTTTT.